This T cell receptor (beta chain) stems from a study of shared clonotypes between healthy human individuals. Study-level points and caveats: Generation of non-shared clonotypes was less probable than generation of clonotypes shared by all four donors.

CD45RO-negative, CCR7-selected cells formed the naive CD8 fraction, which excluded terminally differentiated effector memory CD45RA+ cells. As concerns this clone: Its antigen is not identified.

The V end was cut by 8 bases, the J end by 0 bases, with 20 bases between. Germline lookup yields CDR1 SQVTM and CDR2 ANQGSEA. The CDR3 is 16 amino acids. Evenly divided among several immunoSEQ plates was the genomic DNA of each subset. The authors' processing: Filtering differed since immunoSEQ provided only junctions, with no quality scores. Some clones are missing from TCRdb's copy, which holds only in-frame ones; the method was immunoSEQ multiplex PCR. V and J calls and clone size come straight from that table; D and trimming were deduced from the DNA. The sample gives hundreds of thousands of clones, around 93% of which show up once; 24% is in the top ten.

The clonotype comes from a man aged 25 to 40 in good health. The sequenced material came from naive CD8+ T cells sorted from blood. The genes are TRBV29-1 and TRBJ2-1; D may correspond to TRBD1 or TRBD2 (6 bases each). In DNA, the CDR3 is TGCAGCTCAAAGGGGGTAGCGGACAGCTCCTACAATGAGCAGTTCTTC. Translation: CSSKGVADSSYNEQFF.